One sample yielded the 9 T cell receptor beta chains listed below, sequenced in a study of T-cell reconstitution after alpha-beta-depleted transplantation in children. Unique molecular identifiers were incorporated into the prepared TCRbeta library. TCRdb re-derived calls from the PCR reads in MiXCR, one entry per CDR3 protein. The sample has around 680,000 distinct CDR3 sequences; roughly 17% are singletons. Here the sequenced sample was PBMCs from the stem cell graft donor, taken from the stem cell graft. These receptor sequences come from a human donor who donated a stem cell graft to a child with acute myeloid leukemia.

This clonotype occurred many times. V is TRBV27 and J is TRBJ2-3; the D is unclear. Trimming removed 2 bases from V and 0 bases from J, with 9 bases in between. This CDR3 spans 15 amino acids. Germline V CDR1 and CDR2: MNHEY, SMNVEV (reference sequence). CDR3 sequence (DNA): TGTGCCAGCAGTTTAGGGCCAAAAAGCACAGATACGCAGTATTTT. Protein product: CASSLGPKSTDTQYF.

This clonotype was observed a handful of times. The chain uses TRBV5-1 and TRBJ2-2; D unclear. There are 17 residues in the CDR3. CDR1 is SGHRS and CDR2 is YFSETQ in the germline V gene. V gave up 2 bases and J gave up 5 bases, with 19 bases separating them. The CDR3 sequence is CASSFYETQAATGELFF. CDR3 nucleotides: TGCGCCAGCAGCTTCTACGAAACCCAGGCCGCGACCGGGGAGCTGTTTTTT.

This clonotype has at least ten counts. The CDR3 region has the DNA TGTGCCAGCAGCTTCCGTGACTCCGTTCATGGCTACACCTTC. Translation gives CASSFRDSVHGYTF. The chain is built from TRBV7-2 and TRBJ1-2; D is ambiguous. This CDR3 has 14 amino acids. V was pared by 3 bases and J by 6 bases, with 14 bases between. Germline CDR1 reads SGHTA; CDR2 reads FQGNSA.

There are many counts of this clonotype. The gene calls are TRBV20-1 and TRBJ2-1; tentatively, D is TRBD2 (6 bases). The CDR3 has 17 residues. The germline V gene has CDR1 DFQATT and CDR2 SNEGSKA (reference sequence). The germline V and J ends were trimmed by 3 bases and 6 bases, with 24 bases remaining between them. This CDR3 is CSASFRDSYRWTNEQFF. The CDR3 DNA is TGCAGTGCTAGTTTCCGGGACTCATATCGTTGGACCAATGAGCAGTTCTTC.

J is TRBJ2-3 and V is TRBV5-1; TRBD1 or TRBD2 may be the D gene (5 bases each). The V gene's germline CDR1 is SGHRS and CDR2 YFSETQ. The ends were cut back, 3 bases at V and 0 bases at J, with 11 bases in the middle. This CDR3 is built from 15 residues. The CDR3 loop reads CASSSGTSSTDTQYF. Written as DNA, the CDR3 is TGCGCCAGCAGCTCTGGGACGTCTAGCACAGATACGCAGTATTTT.

The chain has TRBV15 and TRBJ2-3; TRBD1 or TRBD2 may be the D gene (6 bases each). Germline CDR1 is LNHNV and CDR2 is YYDKDF (reference sequence). The CDR3 sequence is 14 residues long. Trimming left V 0 bases short and J 6 bases short, with 10 bases between. The CDR3 sequence is CATSRDGGGDTQYF. CDR3 nucleotide sequence: TGTGCCACCAGCAGAGACGGGGGCGGGGATACGCAGTATTTT.

There are many counts of this clonotype. The chain uses TRBV20-1 and TRBJ2-5; 7 nucleotides match TRBD2. Germline V gene sequence: CDR1 DFQATT, CDR2 SNEGSKA (reference sequence). After removal of 4 bases from V and 2 bases from J, the junction contained 10 bases not matched to a gene. The CDR3 length is 15 residues. In nucleotides, the CDR3 is TGCAGTGCTAACCATCTAGCGGTACGGCAAGAGACCCAGTACTTC. Protein sequence: CSANHLAVRQETQYF.

V and J are TRBV6-2 or TRBV6-3 and TRBJ2-7; TRBD1 matches at 7 bases. In germline, CDR1 is MNHEY, CDR2 SVGEGT. This CDR3 comprises 15 residues. Losses at the gene ends were 2 bases for V and 1 base for J; bases not matched to a gene: 5. The CDR3 DNA sequence: TGTGCCAGCAGTTACAAGACAGGGCTTTCCTACGAGCAGTACGTC. Translating it yields CASSYKTGLSYEQYV.

This clonotype showed up just a few times. The chain links TRBV5-1 to TRBJ2-3, with D possibly matching TRBD2 (5 bases). Trimming cost V 4 bases and J 6 bases, with 18 bases left between them. Per the germline V gene, CDR1 is SGHRS and CDR2 is YFSETQ. The CDR3 runs 15 residues. The CDR3 DNA is TGCGCCAGCAGCGCCACCAGCGACGCGGGTGATACGCAGTATTTT. The encoded protein is CASSATSDAGDTQYF.